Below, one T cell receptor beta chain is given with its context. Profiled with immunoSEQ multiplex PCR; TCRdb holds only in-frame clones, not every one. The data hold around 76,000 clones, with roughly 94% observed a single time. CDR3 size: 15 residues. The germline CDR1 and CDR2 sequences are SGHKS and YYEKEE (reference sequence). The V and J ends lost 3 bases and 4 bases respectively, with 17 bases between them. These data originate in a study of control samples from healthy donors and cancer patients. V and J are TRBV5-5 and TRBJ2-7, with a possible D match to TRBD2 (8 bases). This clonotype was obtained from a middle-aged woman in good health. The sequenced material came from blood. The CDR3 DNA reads TGTGCCAGCAGCTCGGGAGGGGACAGATTGTACGAGCAGTACTTC. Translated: CASSSGGDRLYEQYF.